This T cell receptor beta chain stems from a study of shared clonotypes between healthy human individuals. About the research overall: Donors had three CD4 naive, three CD4 memory, two CD8 naive and one CD8 memory plate apiece.

The protocol was immunoSEQ multiplex PCR, while the TCRdb copy is restricted to in-frame clones and leaves out a portion. The sample has about 2 million clones, roughly 94% seen once; the top ten hold 0.13%. As for this clone: Antigen specificity is unknown.

The CDR3 runs 15 residues. V dropped 2 bases and J dropped 2; count of bases not matched to a gene: 6. The germline CDR1 and CDR2 sequences are GTSNPN and SVGIG (reference sequence). Points from the study as a whole: It was the non-shared clonotypes that had lower generation probabilities than clonotypes shared by all four donors. Larger estimated richness was generally seen in naive subsets than in memory subsets. The genetic and exposure-history diversity represented was limited by few donors.

The gene calls are TRBV30 and TRBJ2-3, with TRBD2 identical over 8 bases. The sequenced sample consisted of naive CD4+ T cells sorted from blood. Subset described: CD45RA+ positively selected. This clonotype was obtained from a man younger than 35 in good health. The CDR3 here is CAWSTLAGFTDTQYF. The DNA for the CDR3 is TGTGCCTGGAGTACGTTAGCGGGGTTCACAGATACGCAGTATTTT.